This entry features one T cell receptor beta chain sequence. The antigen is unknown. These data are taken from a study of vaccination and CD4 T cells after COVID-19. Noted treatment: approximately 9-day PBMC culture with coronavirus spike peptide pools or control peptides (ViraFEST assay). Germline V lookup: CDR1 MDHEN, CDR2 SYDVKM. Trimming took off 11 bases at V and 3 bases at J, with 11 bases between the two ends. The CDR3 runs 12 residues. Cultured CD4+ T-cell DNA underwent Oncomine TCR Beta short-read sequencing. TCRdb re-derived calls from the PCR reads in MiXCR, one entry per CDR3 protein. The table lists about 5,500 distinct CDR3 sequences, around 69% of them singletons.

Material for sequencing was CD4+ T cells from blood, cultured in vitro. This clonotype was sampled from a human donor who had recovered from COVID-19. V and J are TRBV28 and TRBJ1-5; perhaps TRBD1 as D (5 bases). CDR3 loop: CAAGRNNQPQHF. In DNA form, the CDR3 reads TGTGCCGCAGGGCGAAACAATCAGCCCCAGCATTTT.